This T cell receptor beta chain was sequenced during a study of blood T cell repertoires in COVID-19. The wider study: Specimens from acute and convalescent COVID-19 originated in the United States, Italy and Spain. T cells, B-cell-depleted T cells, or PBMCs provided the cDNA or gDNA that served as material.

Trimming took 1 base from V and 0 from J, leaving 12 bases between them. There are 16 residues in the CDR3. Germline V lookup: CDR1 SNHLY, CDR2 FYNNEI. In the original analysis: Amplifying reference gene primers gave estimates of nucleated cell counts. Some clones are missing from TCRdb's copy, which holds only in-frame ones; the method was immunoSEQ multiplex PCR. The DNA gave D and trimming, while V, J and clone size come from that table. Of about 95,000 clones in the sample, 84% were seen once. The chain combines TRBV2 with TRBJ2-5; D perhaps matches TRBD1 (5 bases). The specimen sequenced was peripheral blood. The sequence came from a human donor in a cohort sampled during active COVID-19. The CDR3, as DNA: TGTGCCAGCAGTGAAGAACAGGATGGAAACCAAGAGACCCAGTACTTC. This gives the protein CASSEEQDGNQETQYF.